These 3 T cell receptor beta chains share one sample of origin, sequenced in a study of blood T cell repertoires in COVID-19. Measured with immunoSEQ multiplex PCR; TCRdb has only the in-frame clones, and not every one. The sample consists of under 250,000 clones, about 80% of them appearing once. Sequences were obtained from peripheral blood. Receptors originate from a man between 50 and 59 years old with active or convalescent COVID-19.

The gene calls are TRBV11-2 and TRBJ1-1; D unresolved. Germline V gene lookup returns CDR1 SGHAT and CDR2 FQNNGV. CDR3 size: 18 residues. V gave up 3 bases and J gave up 0 bases, with 20 bases separating them. DNA for the CDR3: TGTGCCAGCAGCTTTCGGATCCGAGGCGACGGCATGAACACTGAAGCTTTCTTT. Protein: CASSFRIRGDGMNTEAFF.

The CDR3 region is CASSQGTGVVYAGYTF. The CDR3 nucleotides are TGTGCCAGCAGCCAAGGGACAGGGGTTGTATACGCTGGCTACACCTTC. The chain recombines TRBV3-1 (or the pseudogene TRBV3-2) with TRBJ1-2; the match to TRBD1 covers 9 bases. CDR1 is LGHDT and CDR2 is YNNKEL in the germline V gene (reference sequence). The V gene end was trimmed by 1 base and the J gene end by 7 bases; junction bases not matched to a gene: 10. This CDR3 is built from 16 residues.

J is TRBJ2-2 and V is TRBV5-6; D not certain. V gave up 4 bases and J gave up 0 bases, with 10 bases separating them. The length of the CDR3 is 15 residues. Germline CDR1 SGHDT, CDR2 YYEEEE. CDR3: CASSNSYANTGELFF. The CDR3 DNA reads TGTGCCAGCAGCAACAGCTACGCGAACACCGGGGAGCTGTTTTTT.